The next 30 T cell receptor beta chains were all read from a single sample in a study of beta chain features in type 1 diabetes. The whole isolated RNA underwent reverse transcription, so sequencing captured expressed TCRB transcripts. Clones were sequenced by immunoSEQ multiplex PCR, and TCRdb holds only the in-frame ones, with some missing. Of some 150,000 clones listed, about 13% are singletons. Study observations and caveats: A moderate, significant TCRB CDR3 shortening appeared in type 1 diabetes across four CD4+ subsets.

What these receptors recognize is not known. Sequenced: central memory CD4+ T cells from blood. These receptors all come from a young man with type 1 diabetes.

The V call is TRBV20-1, the J call TRBJ2-7; D tentatively reads TRBD1 or TRBD2 (5 bases each). The CDR3 is 11 amino acids. CDR1 is DFQATT and CDR2 is SNEGSKA in the germline V gene (reference sequence). The ends were cut back, 6 bases at V and 3 bases at J, with 9 bases in the middle. The CDR3 sequence is CSAGTLYEQYF. CDR3 nucleotides: TGCAGTGCGGGGACCCTCTACGAGCAGTACTTC.

This clone was observed a few times. In the same sample, other DNA sequences code for this CDR3. This rearrangement joins TRBV14 to TRBJ2-7, with TRBD1 identical over 7 bases. Per germline, CDR1 SGHDN and CDR2 FVKESK. The ends lost 4 bases at V and 2 bases at J; junction bases unmatched: 5. This CDR3 comprises 14 residues. The CDR3: CASSPRQGPYEQYF. The CDR3 DNA is TGTGCCAGCAGCCCACGACAGGGCCCCTACGAGCAGTACTTC.

This clone was seen a handful of times. The CDR3 DNA reads as TGTGCCAGCAGTCCCTCTATCTCTGGGGCCAACGTCCTGACTTTC. It codes for CASSPSISGANVLTF. This chain connects TRBV6-5 to TRBJ2-6; D remains ambiguous. Germline-derived CDR1 and CDR2 are MNHEY and SVGAGI. Trimming left V 5 bases short and J 0 bases short, with 8 bases between. There are 15 residues in the CDR3.

At least ten counts were recorded for this clone. This chain links TRBV4-1 with TRBJ1-5, with D possibly being TRBD1 (5 bases). V shed 1 base and J shed 3 bases, with 10 bases lying between them. Germline V gene lookup returns CDR1 MGHRA and CDR2 YSYEKL. The CDR3 has 15 amino acids. CDR3 sequence: CASSQVTGNNQPQHF. The CDR3 bases are TGCGCCAGCAGCCAAGTTACAGGTAACAATCAGCCCCAGCATTTT.

The rearrangement uses TRBV7-9 and TRBJ1-3; TRBD1 is a possible D gene (5 bases). The CDR3 runs 14 residues. Per the germline V gene, CDR1 is SEHNR and CDR2 is FQNEAQ (reference sequence). V was clipped by 5 bases and J by 3 bases, with 11 bases between them. The CDR3 loop reads CASSRGPLGNTIYF. The CDR3, as DNA: TGTGCCAGCAGCCGGGGCCCCCTTGGAAACACCATATATTTT.

The table lists this clone with a few counts. The V gene is TRBV7-9, the J gene TRBJ1-6; D is undetermined. V was clipped by 7 bases and J by 5 bases, with 9 bases between them. Looked up from germline, CDR1 is SEHNR and CDR2 is FQNEAQ (reference sequence). This CDR3 spans 13 amino acids. Here the CDR3 reads CASNTHDNSPLHF. CDR3 DNA: TGTGCCAGCAACACCCATGATAATTCACCCCTCCACTTT.

This clone was seen a handful of times. The gene calls are TRBV18 and TRBJ2-5; 8 nucleotides match TRBD1. Trimming at V came to 3 bases and at J to 5 bases, leaving 8 bases not matched to a gene. The germline CDR1 and CDR2 sequences are KGHSH and LQKENI. CDR3 length: 15 amino acids. The CDR3 nucleotides read TGTGCCAGCTCACCTGGGGACAGGCAGGGGGAGACCCAGTACTTC. Translation: CASSPGDRQGETQYF.

This clone was detected a few times. This sequence joins TRBV5-1 and TRBJ2-5; D is perhaps TRBD1 (5 bases). This CDR3 has 14 amino acids. Germline V gene sequence: CDR1 SGHRS, CDR2 YFSETQ. V gave up 0 bases and J gave up 9 bases, with 15 bases separating them. The CDR3 here is CASSLGTGTGAQYF. Here the CDR3 DNA reads TGCGCCAGCAGCTTGGGAACAGGCACTGGGGCCCAGTACTTC.

This chain connects TRBV30 to TRBJ1-6; possibly TRBD1 for D (5 bases). The germline V gene has CDR1 GTSNPN and CDR2 SVGIG (reference sequence). CDR3 size: 12 residues. Between the trimmed V and J ends, which lost 3 bases and 10 bases, there was a span of 10 bases. The CDR3 DNA sequence: TGTGCCTGGAGGGGGGTTGAGTCACCCCTCCACTTT. Its translation is CAWRGVESPLHF. Using reference TRBV30 and TRBJ1-6 for the parts outside the CDR3, the full variable domain is SQTIHQWPATLVQPVGSPLSLECTVEGTSNPNLYWYRQAAGRGLQLLFYSVGIGQISSEVPQNLSASRPQDRQFILSSKKLLLSDSGFYLCAWRGVESPLHFGNGTRLTVT.

This clone was seen at least ten times. This sequence joins TRBV7-7 and TRBJ2-2, with D perhaps TRBD2 (5 bases). Looked up from germline, CDR1 is SSHAT and CDR2 is FNYEAQ (reference sequence). There are 15 residues in the CDR3. Trimming took off 4 bases at V and 5 bases at J, with 14 bases between the two ends. The CDR3 DNA reads as TGTGCCAGCAGCTCGTTCACCGGACTTACCGGGGAGCTGTTTTTT. Protein: CASSSFTGLTGELFF.

The chain joins TRBV29-1 to TRBJ1-1; tentative D call: TRBD1 (5 bases). The ends were cut back, 7 bases at V and 1 base at J, with 19 bases in the middle. CDR1 SQVTM and CDR2 ANQGSEA come from the germline V gene. The CDR3 runs 15 residues. CDR3 residues: CSAEGTSGKNTEAFF. Written as DNA, the CDR3 is TGCAGCGCGGAGGGGACTTCGGGGAAGAACACTGAAGCTTTCTTT. The entire variable domain, with the rest obtained from reference TRBV29-1 and TRBJ1-1, is as follows: SAVISQKPSRDICQRGTSLTIQCQVDSQVTMMFWYRQQPGQSLTLIATANQGSEATYESGFVIDKFPISRPNLTFSTLTVSNMSPEDSSIYLCSAEGTSGKNTEAFFGQGTRLTVV.

This clone has ten or more counts. The chain recombines TRBV18 with TRBJ1-1; D not certain. Germline V gene sequence: CDR1 KGHSH, CDR2 LQKENI. This CDR3 region has 14 residues. Trimming stripped 3 bases from V and 2 bases from J, with 10 bases between. The CDR3 coding sequence is TGTGCCAGCTCACCCGACGGGCAAAACACTGAAGCTTTCTTT. This codes for CASSPDGQNTEAFF.

J is TRBJ2-7 and V is TRBV29-1; tentatively, D is TRBD2 (6 bases). Trimming took off 4 bases at V and 3 bases at J, with 13 bases between the two ends. The CDR3 extends over 13 amino acids. The germline V gene has CDR1 SQVTM and CDR2 ANQGSEA. The CDR3 DNA sequence: TGCAGCGTTGTAGGGCAGGGACTCTACGAGCAGTACTTC. This translates into CSVVGQGLYEQYF.

There are a few counts of this clone. The V gene is TRBV10-3, the J gene TRBJ2-7; TRBD1 agrees at 11 bases. This CDR3 has 14 residues. Germline CDR1 ENHRY, CDR2 SYGVKD. The V segment lost 6 bases and the J segment 0 bases; nucleotides outside the gene matches: 1. DNA of the CDR3: TGTGCCATCAGAGGACAGGGGGCCTCCTACGAGCAGTACTTC. Translated: CAIRGQGASYEQYF.

This clone was seen only a few times. For the CDR3, the DNA is TGTGCCATCACCCGAGCTCCGACAGGGAACACCGGGGAGCTGTTTTTT. Residues: CAITRAPTGNTGELFF. The chain combines TRBV10-3 with TRBJ2-2, with D perhaps TRBD1 (6 bases). The germline V gene has CDR1 ENHRY and CDR2 SYGVKD. The V gene lost 7 bases and the J gene lost 1 base, with 16 bases spanning the gap. There are 16 residues in the CDR3.

The sample holds a few counts of this clone. This rearrangement joins TRBV25-1 to TRBJ2-1; no firm D call. V was pared by 2 bases and J by 10 bases, with 12 bases between. Germline-derived CDR1 and CDR2 are MGHDK and SYGVNS. CDR3 length equals 13 residues. The CDR3 spells CASSEPVSYEQFF. In nucleotides, the CDR3 is TGTGCCAGCAGTGAACCAGTTTCATACGAGCAGTTCTTC.

This clone was seen a few times. The chain carries TRBV10-2 and TRBJ1-4; D is perhaps TRBD1 (5 bases). CDR1 WSHSY and CDR2 SAAADI come from the germline V gene. This CDR3 region has 14 residues. Trimming left V 5 bases short and J 7 bases short, with 14 bases between. CDR3 in DNA: TGCGCCAGCAGTAAAAGGGACGTAGGTGAAAAACTGTTTTTT. It specifies CASSKRDVGEKLFF.

This clone came up a few times. The chain is built from TRBV27 and TRBJ1-4; TRBD1 might be the D (6 bases). V shed 8 bases and J shed 8 bases, with 18 bases lying between them. CDR1 and CDR2 (germline): MNHEY, SMNVEV (reference sequence). The length of the CDR3 is 14 residues. The CDR3 nucleotides are TGTGCCAGCCACTGGAAGACCGGGACAGAAAAACTGTTTTTT. Encoded protein: CASHWKTGTEKLFF.

At least ten counts were recorded for this clone. The genes are TRBV15 and TRBJ2-7; D remains ambiguous. Trimming stripped 6 bases from V and 4 bases from J, with 13 bases between. From germline, CDR1 is LNHNV and CDR2 YYDKDF (reference sequence). There are 13 residues in the CDR3. CDR3 sequence (DNA): TGTGCCACCAGGTCATCAAGTGTATACGAGCAGTACTTC. Encoded protein: CATRSSSVYEQYF.

V and J are TRBV2 and TRBJ1-4; 7 bases line up with TRBD1. Germline V CDR1 and CDR2: SNHLY, FYNNEI. V lost 6 bases and J lost 0; bases outside the gene matches: 4. This CDR3 has 15 residues. CDR3 sequence reads: CASSRQGATNEKLFF. The CDR3 DNA reads as TGTGCCAGCAGCCGACAGGGCGCAACTAATGAAAAACTGTTTTTT. The full variable domain, with the rest looked up from reference TRBV2 and TRBJ1-4, is EPEVTQTPSHQVTQMGQEVILRCVPISNHLYFYWYRQILGQKVEFLVSFYNNEISEKSEIFDDQFSVERPDGSNFTLKIRSTKLEDSAMYFCASSRQGATNEKLFFGSGTQLSVL.

This chain joins TRBV19 and TRBJ1-5, with D possibly matching TRBD1 (6 bases). The CDR3 contains 14 residues. CDR1 is LNHDA, CDR2 SQIVND, per germline (reference sequence). The V and J ends lost 3 bases and 6 bases respectively, with 12 bases between them. DNA for the CDR3: TGTGCCAGTAGTATTGGGGGGCAGGGTCAGCCCCAGCATTTT. It encodes CASSIGGQGQPQHF.

V usage is TRBV11-2 and J usage is TRBJ2-3, with D uncertain. Germline CDR1 SGHAT, CDR2 FQNNGV. V gave up 5 bases and J gave up 6 bases, with 9 bases separating them. This CDR3 has 12 amino acids. CDR3 sequence: CASSVWVDTQYF. CDR3 coding DNA: TGTGCCAGCAGCGTTTGGGTGGATACGCAGTATTTT.

V and J are TRBV2 and TRBJ1-6; the D is unclear. Per the germline V gene, CDR1 is SNHLY and CDR2 is FYNNEI. The CDR3 sequence is 14 residues long. The V and J ends lost 4 bases and 9 bases respectively, with 13 bases between them. CDR3 amino acids: CASSGSPLGSPLHF. CDR3 bases: TGTGCCAGCAGTGGCTCACCCTTGGGTTCACCCCTCCACTTT.

This clone came up a few times. The chain employs TRBV29-1 and TRBJ2-3; D is uncertain. Deletions cut 2 bases from V and 3 bases from J, with 3 bases between. Germline CDR1 is SQVTM and CDR2 is ANQGSEA. The CDR3 has 11 amino acids. The CDR3 bases are TGCAGCGTTGAACTAACAGATACGCAGTATTTT. Its protein is CSVELTDTQYF.

Only one count was recorded for this clone. This chain joins TRBV7-9 and TRBJ2-1; unclear D gene. Germline assignment: CDR1 SEHNR and CDR2 FQNEAQ (reference sequence). The CDR3 runs 12 residues. The V end lost 5 bases, the J end lost 8 bases, and 10 bases lay between the germline ends. The CDR3 is CASSPLSDEQFF. Here the CDR3 DNA reads TGTGCCAGCAGCCCTTTATCGGATGAGCAGTTCTTC.

The CDR3 bases are TGTGCCAGCAGTGTTAGCTTAGGAGAGACCCAGTACTTC. Its translation: CASSVSLGETQYF. V gene TRBV25-1 combines with J gene TRBJ2-5; D is undetermined. This CDR3 spans 13 amino acids. V was pared by 4 bases and J by 4 bases, with 10 bases between. Germline V gene sequence: CDR1 MGHDK, CDR2 SYGVNS. Complete variable domain (other parts from reference TRBV25-1 and TRBJ2-5): EADIYQTPRYLVIGTGKKITLECSQTMGHDKMYWYQQDPGMELHLIHYSYGVNSTEKGDLSSESTVSRIRTEHFPLTLESARPSHTSQYLCASSVSLGETQYFGPGTRLLVL.

This clone was observed a handful of times. The genes are TRBV19 and TRBJ2-3; D gene unclear. This CDR3 comprises 11 residues. Trimming took off 6 bases at V and 2 bases at J, with 3 bases between the two ends. Germline CDR1 and CDR2: LNHDA and SQIVND (reference sequence). CDR3 nucleotide sequence: TGTGCCAGTAGGAACACAGATACGCAGTATTTT. Amino acid sequence: CASRNTDTQYF. Full variable domain (missing parts from reference TRBV19 and TRBJ2-3): DGGITQSPKYLFRKEGQNVTLSCEQNLNHDAMYWYRQDPGQGLRLIYYSQIVNDFQKGDIAEGYSVSREKKESFPLTVTSAQKNPTAFYLCASRNTDTQYFGPGTRLTVL.

This clone was detected a few times. The chain employs TRBV6-6 and TRBJ2-1, with D perhaps given as TRBD1 or TRBD2 (6 bases each). The CDR3 contains 13 residues. Trimming cost V 4 bases and J 7 bases, with 11 bases left between them. CDR1 and CDR2 from the germline V gene are MNHNY and SVGAGI (reference sequence). The CDR3 loop reads CASSSQGRNEQFF. CDR3 nucleotide sequence: TGTGCCAGCAGTTCTCAGGGGAGGAATGAGCAGTTCTTC.

In its sample, this clone was seen many times. In DNA form, the CDR3 reads TGCGCCAGCAGCTTGGCACAGGGAAACGAGCAGTACTTC. Amino acid sequence: CASSLAQGNEQYF. This chain uses TRBV5-1 with TRBJ2-7, with D possibly TRBD1 on 6 matching bases. The germline gives CDR1 SGHRS, CDR2 YFSETQ. V was trimmed by 0 bases and J by 5 bases, leaving 9 bases between them. The CDR3 is 13 residues long. The full variable domain, in which reference TRBV5-1 and TRBJ2-7 provide the parts outside the CDR3, is KAGVTQTPRYLIKTRGQQVTLSCSPISGHRSVSWYQQTPGQGLQFLFEYFSETQRNKGNFPGRFSGRQFSNSRSEMNVSTLELGDSALYLCASSLAQGNEQYFGPGTRLTVT.

The sample holds a few counts of this clone. J is TRBJ2-5 and V is TRBV25-1, with D possibly being TRBD1 (6 bases). This CDR3 has 13 amino acids. From germline, CDR1 is MGHDK and CDR2 SYGVNS. V gave up 7 bases and J gave up 2 bases, with 11 bases separating them. The DNA of the CDR3 is TGTGCCAGCACCTCGGGGACACAAGAGACCCAGTACTTC. Amino acid sequence: CASTSGTQETQYF.